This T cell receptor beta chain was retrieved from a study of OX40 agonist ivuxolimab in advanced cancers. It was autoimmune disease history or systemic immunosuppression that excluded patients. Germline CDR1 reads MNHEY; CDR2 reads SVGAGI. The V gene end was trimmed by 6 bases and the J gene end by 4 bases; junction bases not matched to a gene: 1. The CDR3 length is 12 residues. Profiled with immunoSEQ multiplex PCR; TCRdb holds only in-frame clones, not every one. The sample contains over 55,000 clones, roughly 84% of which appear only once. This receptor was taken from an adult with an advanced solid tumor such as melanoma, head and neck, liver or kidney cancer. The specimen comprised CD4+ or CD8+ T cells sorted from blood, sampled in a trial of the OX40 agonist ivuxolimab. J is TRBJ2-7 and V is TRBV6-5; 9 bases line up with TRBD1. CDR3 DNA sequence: TGTGCCAGCAGCGGGACAGGGTACGAGCAGTACTTC. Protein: CASSGTGYEQYF.